This is a list of T cell receptor beta chains from one sample in a study of blood T cell repertoires in COVID-19. Produced via immunoSEQ multiplex PCR; TCRdb's table is partial and in-frame only. Counted here are more than 200,000 clones, roughly nine tenths occurring once; the ten biggest clones make up around 4%. The sequenced sample consisted of PBMCs or T cells enriched from blood (not recorded which). The receptors derive from a woman aged 25-40 years with acute COVID-19. The CDR3 runs from the conserved cysteine through the conserved F or W.

V gene	J gene	CDR3 protein
TRBV28	TRBJ1-5	CASSLPRSNQPQHF
TRBV19	TRBJ1-5	CASSIRRGEGQPQHF
TRBV29-1	TRBJ1-2	CSVVTGVSGYTF
TRBV5-1	TRBJ2-5	CASSQGQTQETQYF
TRBV9	TRBJ2-7	CASSEAGVSYEQYF
TRBV7-7	TRBJ2-1	CASSPGQGSYNEQFF
TRBV30	TRBJ1-2	CAWSAGQGHGYTF
TRBV3-1/TRBV3-2	TRBJ2-7	CASSQDRQGDF
TRBV7-8	TRBJ2-5	CASSPGGLQITAETQYF
TRBV6-2/TRBV6-3	TRBJ2-7	CASSGSLGQGSYEQYF
TRBV4-3	TRBJ1-5	CASSHRQGDQPQHF
TRBV7-2	TRBJ1-3	CASSGSGARGNTIYF
TRBV7-2	TRBJ2-5	CASSLVSSGGARETQYF
TRBV7-9	TRBJ1-2	CASSPGQVYGYTF
TRBV9	TRBJ2-1	CASSVVARFSELGSYNEQFF
TRBV19	TRBJ2-7	CASSIQGRSYEQYF
TRBV30	TRBJ1-5	CAWSVRDRVFYSNQPQHF
TRBV29-1	TRBJ2-1	CSGEISSSYNEQFF
TRBV6-1	TRBJ1-5	CASSERVNQPQHF
TRBV25-1	TRBJ1-6	CASSEPGQHNSPLHF
TRBV28	TRBJ1-1	CASRRDRANTEAFF
TRBV27	TRBJ1-3	CASSTRQGGSGNTIYF
TRBV27	TRBJ1-5	CASSFRGRSNQPQHF
TRBV18	TRBJ1-1	CASSPEIAGMGTEAFF
TRBV29-1	TRBJ2-7	CSANRDRGSYEQYF
TRBV3-1/TRBV3-2	TRBJ1-3	CATIDSSRTGYGNTIYF
TRBV7-9	TRBJ2-4	CASNLEGGPKNIQYF
TRBV19	TRBJ1-5	CASSPLRDRNSNQPQHF
TRBV19	TRBJ1-2	CASTPVRGQFNYGYTF
TRBV7-9	TRBJ1-5	CASSSMGGTNQPQHF
TRBV6-5	TRBJ1-1	CASPNRADTEAFF
TRBV5-1	TRBJ1-1	CASQGGSEAFF
TRBV11-2	TRBJ1-6	CASSLDSNSPLHF
TRBV3-1/TRBV3-2	TRBJ1-1	CASSQEDRGLRNTEAFF
TRBV7-9	TRBJ2-7	CASSPGYEQYF
TRBV4-1	TRBJ2-7	CASSQEGTGFPYEQYF
TRBV27	TRBJ1-4	CASRPRTGASDEKLFF
TRBV4-1	TRBJ2-1	CASSQADRANNEQFF
TRBV19	TRBJ1-2	CASSKDRGYGYTF
TRBV21-1	TRBJ2-3	CASKKTGKGGDTQYF
TRBV27	TRBJ2-5	CASSIYPPSGGTLTQETQYF
TRBV4-1	TRBJ1-2	CASSPGDRDYGYTF
TRBV7-9	TRBJ1-2	CASSSTGGGGYTF
TRBV27	TRBJ1-3	CASSLQGTGNTIYF
TRBV5-1	TRBJ2-1	CASSSVAGPPYNEQFF
TRBV9	TRBJ2-7	CASSPAGTASYEQYF
TRBV15	TRBJ2-7	CATSRVGGRYEQYF
TRBV27	TRBJ1-1	CASSLGNRANTEAFF
TRBV13	TRBJ2-2	CASSPGDTGELFF